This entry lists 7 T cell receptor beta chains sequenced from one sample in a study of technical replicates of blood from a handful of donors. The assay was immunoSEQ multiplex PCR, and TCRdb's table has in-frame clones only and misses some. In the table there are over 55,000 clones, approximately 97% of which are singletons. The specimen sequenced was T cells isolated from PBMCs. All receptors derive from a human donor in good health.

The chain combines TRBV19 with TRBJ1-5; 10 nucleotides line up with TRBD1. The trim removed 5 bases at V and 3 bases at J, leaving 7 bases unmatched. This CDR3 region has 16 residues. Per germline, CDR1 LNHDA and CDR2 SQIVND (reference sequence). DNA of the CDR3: TGTGCCAGTAGTCCCTCGACAGGGGGCATCAATCAGCCCCAGCATTTT. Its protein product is CASSPSTGGINQPQHF.

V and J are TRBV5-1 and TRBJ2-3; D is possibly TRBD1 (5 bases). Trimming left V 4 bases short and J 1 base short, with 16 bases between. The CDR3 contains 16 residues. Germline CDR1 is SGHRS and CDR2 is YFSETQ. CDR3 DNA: TGCGCCAGCAGCCTTCCTGTGACAGACCGCACAGATACGCAGTATTTT. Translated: CASSLPVTDRTDTQYF.

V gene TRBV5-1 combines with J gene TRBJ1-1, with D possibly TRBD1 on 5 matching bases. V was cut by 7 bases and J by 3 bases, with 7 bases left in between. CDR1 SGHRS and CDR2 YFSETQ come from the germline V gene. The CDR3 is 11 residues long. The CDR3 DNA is TGCGCCAGCGCGGGGGACACTGAAGCTTTCTTT. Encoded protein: CASAGDTEAFF.

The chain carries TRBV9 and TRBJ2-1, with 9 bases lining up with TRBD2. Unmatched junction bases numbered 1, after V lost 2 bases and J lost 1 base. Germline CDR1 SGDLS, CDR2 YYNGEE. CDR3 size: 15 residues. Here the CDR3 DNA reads TGTGCCAGCAGCGTGAGCGGGGGGTCCTACAATGAGCAGTTCTTC. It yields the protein CASSVSGGSYNEQFF. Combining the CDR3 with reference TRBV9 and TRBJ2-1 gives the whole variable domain DSGVTQTPKHLITATGQRVTLRCSPRSGDLSVYWYQQSLDQGLQFLIQYYNGEERAKGNILERFSAQQFPDLHSELNLSSLELGDSALYFCASSVSGGSYNEQFFGPGTRLTVL.

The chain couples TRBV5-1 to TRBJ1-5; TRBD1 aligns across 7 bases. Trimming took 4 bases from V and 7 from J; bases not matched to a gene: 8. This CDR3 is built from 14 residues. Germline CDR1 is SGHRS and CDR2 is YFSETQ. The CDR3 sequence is CASSPGQDGQPQHF. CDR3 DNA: TGCGCCAGCAGCCCCGGACAGGACGGACAGCCCCAGCATTTT.

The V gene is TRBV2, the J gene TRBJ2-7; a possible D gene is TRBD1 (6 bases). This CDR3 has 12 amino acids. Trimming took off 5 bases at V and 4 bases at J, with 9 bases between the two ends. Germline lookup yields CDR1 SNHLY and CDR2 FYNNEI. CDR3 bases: TGTGCCAGCAGTCCTCAGGGGTACGAGCAGTACTTC. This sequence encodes CASSPQGYEQYF. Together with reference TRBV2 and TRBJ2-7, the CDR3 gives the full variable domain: EPEVTQTPSHQVTQMGQEVILRCVPISNHLYFYWYRQILGQKVEFLVSFYNNEISEKSEIFDDQFSVERPDGSNFTLKIRSTKLEDSAMYFCASSPQGYEQYFGPGTRLTVT.

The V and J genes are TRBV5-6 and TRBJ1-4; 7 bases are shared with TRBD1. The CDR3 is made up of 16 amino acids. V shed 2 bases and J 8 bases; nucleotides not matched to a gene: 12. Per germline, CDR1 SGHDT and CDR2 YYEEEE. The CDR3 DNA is TGTGCCAGCAGCTTCGTTACAAGGGGGCTAAACGAAAAACTGTTTTTT. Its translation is CASSFVTRGLNEKLFF. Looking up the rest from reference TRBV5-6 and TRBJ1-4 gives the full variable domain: DAGVTQSPTHLIKTRGQQVTLRCSPKSGHDTVSWYQQALGQGPQFIFQYYEEEERQRGNFPDRFSGHQFPNYSSELNVNALLLGDSALYLCASSFVTRGLNEKLFFGSGTQLSVL.